Here is one TCR beta chain with its context. This beta chain lies outside the target of a library built for alpha chains; its clone size means little. TCRdb fed the RT-PCR reads into MiXCR, producing one record per CDR3 protein. Counted here are about 6,500 distinct CDR3 sequences, 91% occurring once; the ten biggest clones make up around 8%. The sequenced sample consisted of memory CD4+ T cells from blood. This sequence originates from a female donor in good health, serving as a healthy control.

In DNA, the CDR3 is TGCGCCAGCAGCGTGACTAGCCCAGGGGACCAGTACTTC. As protein: CASSVTSPGDQYF. V is TRBV5-1 and J is TRBJ2-5; D possibly corresponds to TRBD2 (7 bases). CDR3 length: 13 residues. V shed 4 bases and J shed 10 bases, with 17 bases lying between them. CDR1 SGHRS and CDR2 YFSETQ come from the germline V gene.